Listed below are T cell receptor beta chains from one sample, sequenced in a study of tumor-infiltrating lymphocytes in oesophageal squamous cell carcinoma. TCRdb independently ran MiXCR on the PCR reads; one entry per CDR3 protein. The top ten hold over 15% of the sample, which has tens of thousands of distinct CDR3 sequences, 34% seen once. Sequences were obtained from esophageal tumor tissue. Source of these receptors: a female donor with esophageal squamous cell carcinoma. Both conserved end residues are part of each CDR3.

V: TRBV5-6; CDR3: CASSSPYGPETQYF
V: TRBV5-1; CDR3: CASRSPRGRLHLRF
V: TRBV19; CDR3: CASSMAETQYF
V: TRBV7-2; CDR3: CASSLSWVSNQPQHF
V: TRBV5-8; CDR3: CASSQIRVLVYEQYF
V: TRBV5-1; CDR3: CASSSGANVLTF
V: TRBV7-3; CDR3: CASSLVTGELFF
V: TRBV27; CDR3: CASSLRTGTGGSPLHF
V: TRBV7-4; CDR3: CASSGKADTQYF
V: TRBV6-1; CDR3: CASSTGRLSSGNTIYF
V: TRBV6-1; CDR3: CASSVSAQETQYF
V: TRBV7-9; CDR3: CASSLGGGAYNEQYF
V: TRBV24-1; CDR3: CATSDSGTSATSSYNEQFF
V: TRBV10-3; CDR3: CAISPRGDTQYF
V: TRBV3-1; CDR3: CASRGVYEQYF
V: TRBV7-2; CDR3: CASSLSRGQETQYF
V: TRBV7-4; CDR3: CASSRLPTLAEDGHEQFF
V: TRBV5-6; CDR3: CASSLLNTEAFF
V: TRBV6-1; CDR3: CASTIGETQYF
V: TRBV6-6; CDR3: CASSYGTGYEQYF
V: TRBV6-1; CDR3: CASRKTSASYEQYF
V: TRBV11-3; CDR3: CASSLGTGGNEQFF
V: TRBV7-8; CDR3: CASSIDASGEQYF
V: TRBV7-2; CDR3: CASKVTGGNEQFF
V: TRBV7-8; CDR3: CASSLSGGGAVMQYF
V: TRBV5-4; CDR3: CASSRTSGNTDTQYF
V: TRBV7-6; CDR3: CASSRTSGGAFIDTQYF
V: TRBV7-8; CDR3: CASSLDRQAEQYF
V: TRBV15; CDR3: CATSRDQGVQPQHF
V: TRBV12-3/TRBV12-4; CDR3: CASSLMGQDNEQFF
V: TRBV14; CDR3: CASSPPGLAGFHEQFF
V: TRBV7-8; CDR3: CASSFNFGLAGTDTQYF
V: TRBV7-9; CDR3: CASSRGLNTEAFF
V: TRBV7-8; CDR3: CASSLGGTTEAFF
V: TRBV7-9; CDR3: CASTVAGGTYEQYF
V: TRBV7-2; CDR3: CASSGANTQYF
V: TRBV28; CDR3: CASSPPTGGLQPQHF
V: TRBV7-8; CDR3: CASSLGRAGLAGSNEQYF
V: TRBV27; CDR3: CASSLGTKGTEAFF
V: TRBV27; CDR3: CASNMTGPWAFF
V: TRBV28; CDR3: CASSSWDRATNEKLFF
V: TRBV12-3/TRBV12-4; CDR3: CASSFQWRAGELFF
V: TRBV4-1; CDR3: CASSQVLGGYEQFF
V: TRBV6-6; CDR3: CASSVSTGAKTGNTIYF
V: TRBV29-1; CDR3: CSVEVGVNQPQHF
V: TRBV7-8; CDR3: CASSLRDNSYNEQFF
V: TRBV11-2; CDR3: CASRPGLAEYNEQFF
V: TRBV2; CDR3: CASSPTGEGEKLFF
V: TRBV14; CDR3: CASSQVGVEQYF
V: TRBV28; CDR3: CASSFGWGNYGYTF
V: TRBV7-2; CDR3: CASSLAWRLAGQETQYF
V: TRBV24-1; CDR3: CATSDPRGDRGNEQFF
V: TRBV7-2; CDR3: CASSLDGYNEQFF
V: TRBV6-1; CDR3: CASRPGTGIPYEQYF
V: TRBV6-2/TRBV6-3; CDR3: CAIERERGETQYF
V: TRBV7-6; CDR3: CASSLQTNTEAFF
V: TRBV6-2/TRBV6-3; CDR3: CASSYHQGGGETQYF
V: TRBV18; CDR3: CASSQTGVDDSPLHF